This T cell receptor (beta chain) was profiled in a study of OX40 agonist ivuxolimab in advanced cancers. About the study as a whole: Ivuxolimab, which targeted the costimulatory receptor OX40 (CD134), was an agonistic, fully human IgG2 monoclonal antibody. Intravenous ivuxolimab was administered to patients every 2 weeks at six dose levels: 0.01, 0.1, 0.3, 1.5, 3 and 10 mg/kg. Among the approximately 54 dose-escalation patients, some 20 had hepatocellular carcinoma, roughly 15 melanoma, 9 renal cell carcinoma and 9 head and neck cancer. In the dose-escalation cohort, more than 75% of patients were male, and the mean age was around 60 years, with a range of about 20 to 79. Patients were allowed to have had prior anti-PD-1, anti-PD-L1 or anti-CTLA-4 therapy, and more than 35% of the dose-escalation patients had been treated with checkpoint inhibitors. Partial responses occurred in three dose-escalation patients: two with cutaneous melanoma and one with hepatocellular carcinoma. The purpose of peripheral TCRbeta sequencing was to test whether ivuxolimab changed TCR sequence diversity and led to clonal T-cell expansion. The paper reports the monotherapy dose-escalation portion (N ≈ 50 patients) of the phase I ivuxolimab trial.

The study at large found these results: After ivuxolimab, expanded clones were on average more numerous among CD8+ T cells than among CD4+ T cells. At doses of 0.1 to 3.0 mg/kg, clonal expansion of both CD4+ and CD8+ T cells in blood was seen between baseline and week 6. In the 0.1-3.0 mg/kg groups, partial responders had among the lowest normalized peripheral clonal expansion, particularly in CD8+ T cells. The antigen specificity of the peripheral T cells that underwent clonal expansion was not determined. Low levels of normalized T-cell clonal expansion were also seen in some patients who did not respond.

For CDR1 and CDR2, the germline V gene lists MNHEY and SVGAGI. The cysteine opens and the phenylalanine closes a CDR3 of 14 amino acids. The sequence is cut down to CDR3 DNA, 42 bases in frame from base 1. V loses 7 bases, J loses 1 base, and the germline ends lie 10 bases apart. The trial excluded patients who had a history of autoimmune disease or were on systemic immunosuppression. Peripheral blood for TCR sequencing was collected from all dose cohorts at baseline, on cycle 4 day 1, and on cycle 7 day 1. Samples were obtained from an open-label, multicenter, first-in-human phase I dose-escalation trial of ivuxolimab. The trial enrolled adults with locally advanced or metastatic head and neck squamous cell, hepatocellular, melanoma or renal cell carcinoma. Before TCR sequencing, CD4+ and CD8+ T cells were separately sorted from peripheral blood. For sequencing of the TCRbeta CDR3 region, genomic DNA was extracted from the sorted cells. The immunoSEQ Assay was used to sequence the TCRbeta CDR3 regions. The source is immuneACCESS, and TCRdb retained only in-frame sequences with V and J called. Part of the clones is not carried over; for the studies checked, unresolved V genes explain less than half of this, and the remainder is unexplained. The sample table records approximately 60,000 clones; roughly 84% of these occur just once. In total, the top ten clones hold about 2.5% of the sample.

Notes on this clone: The specificity of this receptor is unknown. No quality values exist for individual bases; no much larger clone is one base distant.

The chain is made from TRBV6-5 and TRBJ2-2; no D segment can be confidently identified. Sequencing used CD4+ or CD8+ T cells sorted from blood, obtained in a trial of the OX40 agonist ivuxolimab. This receptor was identified in an adult with an advanced solid tumor such as melanoma, head and neck, liver or kidney cancer. For the CDR3, the sequence is CASIARENTGELFF. The DNA sequence is as follows: TGTGCCAGCATTGCTAGGGAGAACACCGGGGAGCTGTTTTTT.